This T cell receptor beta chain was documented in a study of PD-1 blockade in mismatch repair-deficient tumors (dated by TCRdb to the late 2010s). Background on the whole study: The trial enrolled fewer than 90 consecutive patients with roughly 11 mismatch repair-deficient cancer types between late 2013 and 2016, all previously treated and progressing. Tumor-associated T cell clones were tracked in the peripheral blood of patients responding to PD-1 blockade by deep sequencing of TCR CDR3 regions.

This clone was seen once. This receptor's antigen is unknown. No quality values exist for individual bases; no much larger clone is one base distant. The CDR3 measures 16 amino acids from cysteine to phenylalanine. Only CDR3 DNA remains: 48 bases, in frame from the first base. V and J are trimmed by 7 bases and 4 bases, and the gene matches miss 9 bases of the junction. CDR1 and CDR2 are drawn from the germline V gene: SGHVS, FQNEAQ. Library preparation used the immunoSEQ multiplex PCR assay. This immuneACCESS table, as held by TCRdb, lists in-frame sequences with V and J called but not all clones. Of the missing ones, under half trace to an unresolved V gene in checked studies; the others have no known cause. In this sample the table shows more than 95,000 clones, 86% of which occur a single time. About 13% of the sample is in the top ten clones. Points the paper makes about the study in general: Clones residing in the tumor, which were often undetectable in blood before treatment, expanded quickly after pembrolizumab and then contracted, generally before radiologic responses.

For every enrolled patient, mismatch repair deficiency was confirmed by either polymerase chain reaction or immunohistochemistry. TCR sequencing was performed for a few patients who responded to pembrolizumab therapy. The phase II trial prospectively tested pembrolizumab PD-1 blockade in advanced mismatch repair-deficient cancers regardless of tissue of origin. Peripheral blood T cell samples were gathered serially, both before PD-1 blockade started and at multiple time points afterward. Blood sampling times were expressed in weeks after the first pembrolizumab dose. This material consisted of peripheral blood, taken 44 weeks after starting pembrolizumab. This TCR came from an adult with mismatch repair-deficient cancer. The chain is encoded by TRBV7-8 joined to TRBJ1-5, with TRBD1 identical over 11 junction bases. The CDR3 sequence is CASNKDRGRKNQPQHF. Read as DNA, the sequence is TGTGCCAGCAATAAGGACAGGGGGCGAAAGAATCAGCCCCAGCATTTT.